Following are 8 T cell receptor beta chains from one sample sequenced in a study of blood T cell repertoires in COVID-19. Assay: immunoSEQ multiplex PCR; the TCRdb copy retains only in-frame clones and omits some. The sample yields approximately 230,000 clones, roughly 79% seen once. The specimen was PBMCs or T cells enriched from blood (not recorded which). All receptors come from a middle-aged man who had recovered from COVID-19.

The V and J genes are TRBV5-1 and TRBJ2-1; 8 nucleotides align to TRBD2. The germline CDR1 and CDR2 sequences are SGHRS and YFSETQ. The CDR3 extends over 16 amino acids. The V and J ends lost 7 bases and 5 bases, in that order; junction bases with no gene match: 14. CDR3 nucleotide sequence: TGCGCCAGCTGTTATAGCGGGGCTGGCGGGCACAATGAGCAGTTCTTC. Translation: CASCYSGAGGHNEQFF.

This clone was counted a few times. The rearrangement uses TRBV7-8 and TRBJ2-7, with 7 bases matching TRBD1. Trimming cost V 2 bases and J 2 bases; bases outside gene matches: 3. The CDR3 has 14 residues. Germline CDR1 and CDR2: SGHVS and FQNEAQ. The CDR3 spells CASSLNRGPYEQYF. The CDR3 nucleotides read TGTGCCAGCAGCTTAAACAGGGGCCCCTACGAGCAGTACTTC. The full variable domain, rest sourced from reference TRBV7-8 and TRBJ2-7, is GAGVSQSPRYKVAKRGQDVALRCDPISGHVSLFWYQQALGQGPEFLTYFQNEAQLDKSGLPSDRFFAERPEGSVSTLKIQRTQQEDSAVYLCASSLNRGPYEQYFGPGTRLTVT.

The chain uses TRBV7-2 and TRBJ2-3; 13 nucleotides agree with TRBD2. The CDR3 loop spans 17 amino acids. Germline CDR1 is SGHTA and CDR2 is FQGNSA. Trimming took 4 bases from V and 2 from J; bases not matched to a gene: 6. The DNA for the CDR3 is TGTGCCAGCAGCTCCTGGACTAGCGGGGGTTTCACAGATACGCAGTATTTT. This codes for CASSSWTSGGFTDTQYF.

This clone occurred a few times. The rearrangement links TRBV5-4 to TRBJ1-4; D is possibly TRBD1 (6 bases). V gave up 4 bases and J gave up 5 bases, with 9 bases separating them. The CDR3 totals 13 residues. Germline loops: CDR1 SGHNT, CDR2 YYREEE (reference sequence). In nucleotides, the CDR3 is TGTGCCAGCAGCGAGGGGACAAATGAAAAACTGTTTTTT. Amino acids: CASSEGTNEKLFF.

V gene TRBV6-5 combines with J gene TRBJ1-2; no clear D. Trimming pared 5 bases from V and 4 bases from J, leaving 14 bases between. CDR3 size: 14 residues. CDR1 is MNHEY, CDR2 SVGAGI, per germline. The CDR3 protein is CASSNEGASYGYTF. Here the CDR3 DNA reads TGTGCCAGCAGTAACGAGGGAGCGAGCTATGGCTACACCTTC.

This chain uses TRBV7-6 with TRBJ1-6; 10 bases map to TRBD1. CDR1 SGHVS and CDR2 FNYEAQ come from the germline V gene. V shed 6 bases, J shed 8 bases, and the junction held 7 bases outside the gene matches. This CDR3 has 15 amino acids. CDR3 loop: CASSSSGTGDSPLHF. For the CDR3, the DNA is TGTGCCAGCAGTTCCTCCGGGACAGGGGATTCACCCCTCCACTTT.

The gene calls are TRBV28 and TRBJ1-2, with TRBD1 as a possible D gene (5 bases). Trimming removed 5 bases from V and 1 base from J, with 8 bases in between. Germline values: CDR1 MDHEN, CDR2 SYDVKM. This CDR3 spans 13 amino acids. The CDR3 region has the DNA TGTGCCAGCAGTGGAGGGGTTAACTATGGCTACACCTTC. It encodes CASSGGVNYGYTF.

The rearrangement uses TRBV28 and TRBJ1-1, with TRBD1 as a possible D gene (5 bases). CDR1 is MDHEN, CDR2 SYDVKM, per germline. The V end lost 5 bases, the J end lost 4 bases, and 14 bases lay between the germline ends. The CDR3 totals 14 residues. CDR3 protein: CASSNRLSSTEAFF. The CDR3, as DNA: TGTGCCAGCAGTAACAGGTTAAGCAGCACTGAAGCTTTCTTT. Full variable domain (rest looked up from reference TRBV28 and TRBJ1-1): DVKVTQSSRYLVKRTGEKVFLECVQDMDHENMFWYRQDPGLGLRLIYFSYDVKMKEKGDIPEGYSVSREKKERFSLILESASTNQTSMYLCASSNRLSSTEAFFGQGTRLTVV.